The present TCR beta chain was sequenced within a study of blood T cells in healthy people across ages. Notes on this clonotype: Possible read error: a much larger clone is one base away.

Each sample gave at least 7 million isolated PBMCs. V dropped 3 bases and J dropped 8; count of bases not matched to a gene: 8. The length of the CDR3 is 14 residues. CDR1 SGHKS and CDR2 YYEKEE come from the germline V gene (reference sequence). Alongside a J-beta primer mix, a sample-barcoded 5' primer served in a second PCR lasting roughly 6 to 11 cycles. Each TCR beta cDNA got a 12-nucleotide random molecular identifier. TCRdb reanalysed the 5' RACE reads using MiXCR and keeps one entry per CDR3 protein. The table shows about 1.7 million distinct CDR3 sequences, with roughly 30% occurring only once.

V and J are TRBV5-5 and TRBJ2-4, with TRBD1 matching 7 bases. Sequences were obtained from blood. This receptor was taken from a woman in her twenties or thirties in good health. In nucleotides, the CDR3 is TGTGCCAGCAGCTGGGGGACAGTTGCTGACATTCAGTACTTC. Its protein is CASSWGTVADIQYF. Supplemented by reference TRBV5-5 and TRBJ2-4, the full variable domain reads DAGVTQSPTHLIKTRGQQVTLRCSPISGHKSVSWYQQVLGQGPQFIFQYYEKEERGRGNFPDRFSARQFPNYSSELNVNALLLGDSALYLCASSWGTVADIQYFGAGTRLSVL.